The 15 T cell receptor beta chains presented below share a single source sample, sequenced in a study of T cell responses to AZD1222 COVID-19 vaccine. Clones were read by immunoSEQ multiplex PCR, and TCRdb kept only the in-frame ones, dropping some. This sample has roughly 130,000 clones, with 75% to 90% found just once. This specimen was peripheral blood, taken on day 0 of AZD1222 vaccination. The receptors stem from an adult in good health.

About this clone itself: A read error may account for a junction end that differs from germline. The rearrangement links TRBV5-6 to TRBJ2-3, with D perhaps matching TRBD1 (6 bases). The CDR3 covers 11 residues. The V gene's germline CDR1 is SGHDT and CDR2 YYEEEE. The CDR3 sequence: CPGVSTDTQYF. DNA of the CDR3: TGCCCAGGGGTAAGCACAGATACGCAGTATTTT.

CDR3 residues: CASSQVRMSEQYF. DNA of the CDR3: TGCGCCAGCAGCCAAGTCAGGATGAGCGAGCAGTACTTC. The chain recombines TRBV4-3 with TRBJ2-7, with D uncertain. V lost 1 base and J lost 6, with 10 bases in between. CDR1 LGHNA and CDR2 YSLEER come from the germline V gene. The CDR3 runs to 13 residues.

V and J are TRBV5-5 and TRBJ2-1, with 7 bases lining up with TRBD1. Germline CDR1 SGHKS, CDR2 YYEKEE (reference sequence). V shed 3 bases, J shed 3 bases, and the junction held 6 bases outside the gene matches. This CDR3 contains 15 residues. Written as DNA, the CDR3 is TGTGCCAGCAGCTCAACAGGGGCGGACTACAATGAGCAGTTCTTC. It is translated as CASSSTGADYNEQFF.

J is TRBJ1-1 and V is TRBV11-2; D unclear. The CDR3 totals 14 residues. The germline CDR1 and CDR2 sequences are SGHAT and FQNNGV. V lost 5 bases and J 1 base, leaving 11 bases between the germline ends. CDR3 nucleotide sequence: TGTGCCAGCAGCCTAATCACGGAGAACACTGAAGCTTTCTTT. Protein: CASSLITENTEAFF.

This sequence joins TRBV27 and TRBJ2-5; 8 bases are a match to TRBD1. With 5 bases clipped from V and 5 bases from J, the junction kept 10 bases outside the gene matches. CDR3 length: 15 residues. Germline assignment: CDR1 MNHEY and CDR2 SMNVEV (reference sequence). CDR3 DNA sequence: TGTGCCAGCAGTGATCGGACAGGGTCGCGGGAGACCCAGTACTTC. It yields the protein CASSDRTGSRETQYF.

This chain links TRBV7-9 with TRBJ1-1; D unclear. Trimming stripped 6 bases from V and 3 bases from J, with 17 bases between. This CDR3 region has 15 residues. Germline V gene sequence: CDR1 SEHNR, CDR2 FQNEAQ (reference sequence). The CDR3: CASSLGRGGYTEAFF. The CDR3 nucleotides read TGTGCCAGCAGTTTGGGTCGCGGTGGATACACTGAAGCTTTCTTT.

As DNA, the CDR3 is TGTGCCAGTAAAGAGGGGGCGACAGGGGCGGGAAACACCATATATTTT. It specifies CASKEGATGAGNTIYF. V and J are TRBV28 and TRBJ1-3, with 8 bases identical to TRBD1. Trimming cost V 9 bases and J 4 bases; bases outside gene matches: 14. CDR3 length equals 16 residues. Germline CDR1 MDHEN, CDR2 SYDVKM.

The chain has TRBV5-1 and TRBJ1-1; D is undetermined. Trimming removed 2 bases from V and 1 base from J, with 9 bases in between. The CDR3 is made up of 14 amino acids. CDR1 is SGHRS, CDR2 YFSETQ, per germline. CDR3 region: CASSLTPWNTEAFF. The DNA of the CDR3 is TGCGCCAGCAGCTTAACGCCTTGGAACACTGAAGCTTTCTTT.

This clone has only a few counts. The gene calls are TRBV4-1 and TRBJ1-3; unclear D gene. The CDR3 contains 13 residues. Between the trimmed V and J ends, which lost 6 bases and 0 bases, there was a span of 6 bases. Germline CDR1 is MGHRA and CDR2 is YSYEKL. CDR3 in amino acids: CASSGISGNTIYF. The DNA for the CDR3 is TGCGCCAGCAGTGGGATCTCTGGAAACACCATATATTTT.

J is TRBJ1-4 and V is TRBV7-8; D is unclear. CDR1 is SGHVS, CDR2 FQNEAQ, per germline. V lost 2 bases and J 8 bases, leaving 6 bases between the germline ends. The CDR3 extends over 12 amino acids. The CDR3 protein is CASSLSAEKLFF. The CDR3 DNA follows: TGTGCCAGCAGCTTATCGGCGGAAAAACTGTTTTTT.

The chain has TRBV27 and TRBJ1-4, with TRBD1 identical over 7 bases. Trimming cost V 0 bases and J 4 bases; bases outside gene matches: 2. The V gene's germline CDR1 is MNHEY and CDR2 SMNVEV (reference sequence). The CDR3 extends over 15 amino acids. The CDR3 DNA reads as TGTGCCAGCAGTTTATCGGGACAGAATAATGAAAAACTGTTTTTT. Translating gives CASSLSGQNNEKLFF.

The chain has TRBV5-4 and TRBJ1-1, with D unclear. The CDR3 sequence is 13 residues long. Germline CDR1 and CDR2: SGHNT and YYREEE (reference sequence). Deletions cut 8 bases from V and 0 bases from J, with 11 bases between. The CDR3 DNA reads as TGTGCCAGTTTGGAATCCCTGAACACTGAAGCTTTCTTT. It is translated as CASLESLNTEAFF.

CDR3 amino acids: CASSPGQDLPPLHF. In nucleotides, the CDR3 is TGCGCCAGCAGCCCCGGACAGGATTTGCCACCCCTCCACTTT. The V call is TRBV4-1, the J call TRBJ1-6; 7 bases line up with TRBD1. Germline values: CDR1 MGHRA, CDR2 YSYEKL. J gave up 11 bases and V 4 bases, and 8 bases lay outside the gene matches. The CDR3 is made up of 14 amino acids.

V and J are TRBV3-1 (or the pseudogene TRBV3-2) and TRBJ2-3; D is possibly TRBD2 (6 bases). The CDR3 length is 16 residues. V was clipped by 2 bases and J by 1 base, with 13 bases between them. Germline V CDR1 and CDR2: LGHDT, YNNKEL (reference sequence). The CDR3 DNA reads TGTGCCAGCAGCCAATTGGTCGGGGGTGGCACAGATACGCAGTATTTT. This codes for CASSQLVGGGTDTQYF.

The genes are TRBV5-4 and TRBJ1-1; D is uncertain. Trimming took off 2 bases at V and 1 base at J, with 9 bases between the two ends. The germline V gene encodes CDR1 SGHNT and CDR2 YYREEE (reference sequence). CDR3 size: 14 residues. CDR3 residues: CASSFRGGNTEAFF. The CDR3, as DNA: TGTGCCAGCAGCTTTCGGGGAGGGAACACTGAAGCTTTCTTT. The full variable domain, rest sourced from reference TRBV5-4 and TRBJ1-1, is ETGVTQSPTHLIKTRGQQVTLRCSSQSGHNTVSWYQQALGQGPQFIFQYYREEENGRGNFPPRFSGLQFPNYSSELNVNALELDDSALYLCASSFRGGNTEAFFGQGTRLTVV.